These 7 T cell receptor beta chains originate from one sample sequenced in a study of blood T cell repertoires in COVID-19. The repertoire was sequenced with immunoSEQ multiplex PCR; TCRdb's copy has only in-frame clones and lacks some. The profile shows roughly 250,000 clones, about nine tenths of them singletons. What was sequenced was peripheral blood. Receptor source: a woman between 25 and 40 years old with COVID-19, enrolled during active disease.

This clone came up once. V usage is TRBV3-1 (or the pseudogene TRBV3-2) and J usage is TRBJ1-6; TRBD1 matches at 7 bases. CDR3 size: 16 residues. The V gene's germline CDR1 is LGHDT and CDR2 YNNKEL (reference sequence). V was clipped by 3 bases and J by 10 bases; unmatched bases: 12. CDR3 sequence reads: CASSHFSRTGLSPLHF. The CDR3 nucleotides are TGTGCCAGCAGCCATTTTTCTCGGACAGGACTGTCACCCCTCCACTTT.

This clone was seen only once. The chain carries TRBV5-1 and TRBJ2-5, with TRBD2 as a possible D gene (7 bases). From germline, CDR1 is SGHRS and CDR2 YFSETQ. The length of the CDR3 is 14 residues. V shed 6 bases and J shed 4 bases, with 16 bases lying between them. The CDR3 DNA reads TGCGCCAGCATGGACGGGGGGCCGGGAGAGACCCAGTACTTC. Amino acids: CASMDGGPGETQYF.

This sequence joins TRBV5-1 and TRBJ1-5; D possibly corresponds to TRBD1 (6 bases). CDR1 SGHRS and CDR2 YFSETQ come from the germline V gene. CDR3 length: 14 residues. The V and J ends lost 0 bases and 6 bases respectively, with 10 bases between them. The CDR3 protein is CASSLGGLTQPQHF. The CDR3, as DNA: TGCGCCAGCAGCTTGGGGGGGCTAACTCAGCCCCAGCATTTT.

The chain has TRBV7-8 and TRBJ2-3; D possibly corresponds to TRBD2 (5 bases). The CDR3 has 17 residues. CDR1 is SGHVS and CDR2 is FQNEAQ in the germline V gene. Trimming cost V 0 bases and J 0 bases, with 13 bases left between them. The CDR3 DNA sequence: TGTGCCAGCAGCTTAGCACGAGGGCCGCCTAGCACAGATACGCAGTATTTT. This encodes CASSLARGPPSTDTQYF.

The chain carries TRBV5-1 and TRBJ1-3; 7 bases fit TRBD1. V gave up 4 bases and J gave up 4 bases; unmatched junction bases: 11. The CDR3 has 16 amino acids. Germline loops: CDR1 SGHRS, CDR2 YFSETQ. The CDR3 here is CASSRTGEFGGNTIYF. The CDR3 nucleotides are TGCGCCAGCAGCAGAACAGGGGAATTTGGGGGAAACACCATATATTTT.

The chain is built from TRBV3-1 (or the pseudogene TRBV3-2) and TRBJ2-1; a weak D match, TRBD2 (5 bases). The CDR3 runs 16 residues. The germline V gene has CDR1 LGHDT and CDR2 YNNKEL (reference sequence). V was shortened by 3 bases and J by 3 bases, with 15 bases between the two germline ends. The CDR3 here is CASSHPLAAGYNEQFF. The CDR3 region has the DNA TGTGCCAGCAGCCATCCACTGGCCGCGGGCTACAATGAGCAGTTCTTC.

J is TRBJ2-4 and V is TRBV2; 11 bases fit TRBD2. The CDR3 has 17 residues. V shed 8 bases, J shed 2 bases, and the junction held 11 bases outside the gene matches. Per germline, CDR1 SNHLY and CDR2 FYNNEI. The CDR3 reads CASHLEGLAVSKNIQYF. CDR3 nucleotides: TGTGCCAGCCACCTAGAGGGACTAGCGGTCTCCAAAAACATTCAGTACTTC.